These 24 T cell receptor beta chains were all obtained from the same sample, sequenced in a study of blood T cell repertoires in COVID-19. Sequencing was performed with immunoSEQ multiplex PCR; in TCRdb, only in-frame clones are kept and a portion is missing. Among around 300,000 clones listed, under 90% were seen once. The sequencing sample was made of peripheral blood. The receptors stem from a man aged 50 to 60 with acute or convalescent COVID-19.

The chain couples TRBV7-3 to TRBJ1-1, with a possible D match to TRBD1 (5 bases). The CDR3 length is 16 residues. Germline CDR1 SGHTA, CDR2 FQGTGA. The V end was cut by 8 bases, the J end by 1 base, with 20 bases between. The CDR3 reads CASSQRPGMENTEAFF. As DNA, the CDR3 is TGTGCCAGCTCCCAAAGACCAGGGATGGAGAACACTGAAGCTTTCTTT.

This chain connects TRBV29-1 to TRBJ2-5; TRBD2 matches 11 bases. The CDR3 totals 16 residues. The V gene's germline CDR1 is SQVTM and CDR2 ANQGSEA. Trimming cost V 6 bases and J 1 base; bases outside gene matches: 10. In DNA, the CDR3 is TGCAGCGTACCAGACCTAGCGGGGGGCCTCCAAGAGACCCAGTACTTC. This gives the protein CSVPDLAGGLQETQYF.

V usage is TRBV3-1 (or the pseudogene TRBV3-2) and J usage is TRBJ1-3; TRBD1 agrees at 7 bases. Germline values: CDR1 LGHDT, CDR2 YNNKEL (reference sequence). The CDR3 runs 18 residues. V gave up 1 base and J gave up 0 bases; unmatched junction bases: 9. The CDR3 bases are TGTGCCAGCAGCCAAGGCCTCCCGGGACAGTTCTCTGGAAACACCATATATTTT. The encoded protein is CASSQGLPGQFSGNTIYF.

V and J are TRBV7-8 and TRBJ1-6; a possible D gene is TRBD1 (5 bases). The CDR3 loop spans 13 amino acids. Germline assignment: CDR1 SGHVS and CDR2 FQNEAQ. Trimming took 5 bases from V and 10 from J, leaving 12 bases between them. Here the CDR3 reads CASSLTRESPLHF. The CDR3 region has the DNA TGTGCCAGCAGCCTCACCAGGGAATCACCCCTCCACTTT.

The chain carries TRBV13 and TRBJ2-7; D is possibly TRBD1 (7 bases). V dropped 2 bases and J dropped 3 bases, with 11 bases sitting between them. CDR1 is PRHDT, CDR2 FYEKMQ, per germline (reference sequence). The CDR3 has 14 amino acids. DNA of the CDR3: TGTGCCAGCAGCTTACGACAGGGACTCTACGAGCAGTACTTC. As protein: CASSLRQGLYEQYF.

V and J are TRBV5-1 and TRBJ2-1; weak D call: TRBD1 (6 bases). Germline loops: CDR1 SGHRS, CDR2 YFSETQ. CDR3 length: 14 amino acids. The V and J ends lost 3 bases and 5 bases respectively, with 12 bases between them. This chain's CDR3 is CASSWRGGHNEQFF. CDR3 nucleotides: TGCGCCAGCAGCTGGCGTGGGGGCCACAATGAGCAGTTCTTC. Filled out from reference TRBV5-1 and TRBJ2-1, the complete variable domain reads KAGVTQTPRYLIKTRGQQVTLSCSPISGHRSVSWYQQTPGQGLQFLFEYFSETQRNKGNFPGRFSGRQFSNSRSEMNVSTLELGDSALYLCASSWRGGHNEQFFGPGTRLTVL.

On this clone itself: The sample has other DNA sequences that encode this CDR3 too. The chain couples TRBV5-1 to TRBJ2-5; 10 bases fit TRBD1. The germline gives CDR1 SGHRS, CDR2 YFSETQ. V lost 4 bases to trimming and J lost 5 bases; unmatched junction nucleotides: 2. This CDR3 contains 13 residues. The CDR3 region is CASSRDRGETQYF. CDR3 sequence (DNA): TGCGCCAGCAGCCGGGACAGGGGTGAGACCCAGTACTTC.

This chain uses TRBV3-1 (or the pseudogene TRBV3-2) with TRBJ2-5; 9 nucleotides line up with TRBD1. The CDR3 is 17 residues long. The germline V gene has CDR1 LGHDT and CDR2 YNNKEL (reference sequence). Trimming cost V 4 bases and J 5 bases; bases outside gene matches: 14. The CDR3 loop is CASSLKRGQGSTETQYF. As DNA, the CDR3 is TGTGCCAGCAGCCTAAAGCGGGGACAGGGTAGTACCGAGACCCAGTACTTC.

The chain has TRBV18 and TRBJ2-3; TRBD2 matches at 9 bases. The CDR3 runs to 17 residues. CDR1 is KGHSH and CDR2 is LQKENI in the germline V gene. V gave up 5 bases and J gave up 4 bases; unmatched junction bases: 13. CDR3 nucleotide sequence: TGTGCCAGCTCAACCTCCGTGGGACTAGCTGGCGCAGATACGCAGTATTTT. It codes for CASSTSVGLAGADTQYF.

The J gene is TRBJ2-3, the V gene TRBV3-1 (or the pseudogene TRBV3-2); 7 positions match TRBD2. V gave up 4 bases and J gave up 5 bases; unmatched junction bases: 12. From germline, CDR1 is LGHDT and CDR2 YNNKEL (reference sequence). There are 16 residues in the CDR3. The CDR3 loop is CASSLSGVSGRDTQYF. CDR3 coding DNA: TGTGCCAGCAGCCTAAGTGGTGTTAGCGGGCGAGATACGCAGTATTTT.

This chain connects TRBV3-1 (or the pseudogene TRBV3-2) to TRBJ2-5, with 10 bases aligning to TRBD2. CDR1 LGHDT and CDR2 YNNKEL come from the germline V gene (reference sequence). The CDR3 extends over 12 amino acids. Losses at the gene ends were 7 bases for V and 12 bases for J; bases not matched to a gene: 8. CDR3 residues: CASTLAGEGEYF. Here the CDR3 DNA reads TGTGCCAGCACCCTAGCGGGGGAGGGAGAGTACTTC.

There are a few counts of this clone. The chain couples TRBV7-3 to TRBJ2-4, with 10 bases fitting TRBD1. From germline, CDR1 is SGHTA and CDR2 FQGTGA. This CDR3 has 13 amino acids. V trimming: 4 bases; J trimming: 12 bases; junction bases outside the gene matches: 6. CDR3 in amino acids: CASSSGTGAGQYF. The DNA of the CDR3 is TGTGCCAGCAGCTCAGGGACAGGGGCCGGTCAGTACTTC. The full variable domain, with the rest looked up from reference TRBV7-3 and TRBJ2-4, is GAGVSQTPSNKVTEKGKYVELRCDPISGHTALYWYRQSLGQGPEFLIYFQGTGAADDSGLPNDRFFAVRPEGSVSTLKIQRTERGDSAVYLCASSSGTGAGQYFGAGTRLSVL.

This clone was observed a single time. The V and J genes are TRBV10-3 and TRBJ1-4; D possibly corresponds to TRBD1 (6 bases). V lost 6 bases and J 7 bases, leaving 12 bases between the germline ends. The CDR3 covers 13 residues. The germline CDR1 and CDR2 sequences are ENHRY and SYGVKD. The CDR3 bases are TGTGCCATCAGCGAGGGGGGCCTTGAAAAACTGTTTTTT. It yields the protein CAISEGGLEKLFF.

The chain combines TRBV5-6 with TRBJ2-7; maybe TRBD1 (6 bases). Germline V lookup: CDR1 SGHDT, CDR2 YYEEEE. The CDR3 contains 12 residues. The V end was cut by 2 bases, the J end by 6 bases, with 9 bases between. Here the CDR3 reads CASSFTGSEQYF. CDR3 bases: TGTGCCAGCAGCTTCACAGGGAGCGAGCAGTACTTC.

The chain has TRBV19 and TRBJ2-7, with D tentatively TRBD2 (6 bases). Germline CDR1 reads LNHDA; CDR2 reads SQIVND (reference sequence). Trimming stripped 6 bases from V and 5 bases from J, with 17 bases between. There are 14 residues in the CDR3. The CDR3 region has the DNA TGTGCCAGTAGAAGGGAGGCCGGGGTCCACGAGCAGTACTTC. Encoded protein: CASRREAGVHEQYF.

The chain links TRBV2 to TRBJ1-1; D possibly corresponds to TRBD1 (5 bases). Germline V gene sequence: CDR1 SNHLY, CDR2 FYNNEI. V gave up 8 bases and J gave up 11 bases, with 15 bases separating them. The CDR3 covers 11 residues. CDR3 DNA: TGTGCCAGCCTACGGGGGGGTGACGCTTTCTTT. Protein: CASLRGGDAFF.

This sequence joins TRBV18 and TRBJ1-3; no firm D call. The CDR3 spans 14 residues. With 6 bases removed from V and 3 bases from J, the gap between germline ends came to 12 bases. In germline, CDR1 is KGHSH, CDR2 LQKENI. In DNA form, the CDR3 reads TGTGCCAGCTCTGGCCAGGCGATTGGAAACACCATATATTTT. Protein sequence: CASSGQAIGNTIYF.

V and J are TRBV3-1 (or the pseudogene TRBV3-2) and TRBJ1-2; unclear D gene. This CDR3 has 13 amino acids. Germline-derived CDR1 and CDR2 are LGHDT and YNNKEL (reference sequence). Trimming shortened V by 2 bases and J by 5 bases, and 9 bases separated the two germline ends. The CDR3 DNA reads as TGTGCCAGCAGCCAACGGGAGAATTATGGCTACACCTTC. It specifies CASSQRENYGYTF.

As for this clone: This CDR3 is also generated by other DNA sequences in the sample. The V and J genes are TRBV7-9 and TRBJ1-4; TRBD1 aligns across 7 bases. This CDR3 is 18 amino acids long. Germline V gene sequence: CDR1 SEHNR, CDR2 FQNEAQ (reference sequence). V gave up 6 bases and J gave up 3 bases; unmatched junction bases: 16. The CDR3 sequence is CASSFWKDTRGANEKLFF. The DNA of the CDR3 is TGTGCCAGCAGTTTCTGGAAAGACACCAGGGGGGCTAATGAAAAACTGTTTTTT.

The rearrangement joins TRBV5-1 to TRBJ1-1; D is ambiguous. V was shortened by 3 bases and J by 2 bases, with 8 bases between the two germline ends. CDR3 length: 13 amino acids. CDR1 SGHRS and CDR2 YFSETQ come from the germline V gene. In DNA, the CDR3 is TGCGCCAGCAGCTATGGGCGAAACACTGAAGCTTTCTTT. Its translation is CASSYGRNTEAFF.

J is TRBJ2-2 and V is TRBV27, with TRBD1 matching over 7 bases. The ends lost 2 bases at V and 5 bases at J; junction bases unmatched: 8. This CDR3 region has 16 residues. Germline loops: CDR1 MNHEY, CDR2 SMNVEV (reference sequence). The chain's CDR3 is CASSLRDRVWTGELFF. DNA for the CDR3: TGTGCCAGCAGTTTACGCGACAGGGTATGGACCGGGGAGCTGTTTTTT.

The chain has TRBV5-4 and TRBJ1-1; TRBD1 is a possible D gene (6 bases). Germline-derived CDR1 and CDR2 are SGHNT and YYREEE (reference sequence). Trimming took 4 bases from V and 1 from J, leaving 11 bases between them. The CDR3 has 14 residues. The CDR3 nucleotides read TGTGCCAGCAGCCAGGGACATGCGAACACTGAAGCTTTCTTT. It encodes CASSQGHANTEAFF. The full variable domain, in which reference TRBV5-4 and TRBJ1-1 provide the parts outside the CDR3, is ETGVTQSPTHLIKTRGQQVTLRCSSQSGHNTVSWYQQALGQGPQFIFQYYREEENGRGNFPPRFSGLQFPNYSSELNVNALELDDSALYLCASSQGHANTEAFFGQGTRLTVV.

The gene calls are TRBV4-1 and TRBJ2-2, with D unresolved. The CDR3 sequence is 17 residues long. CDR1 and CDR2 (germline): MGHRA, YSYEKL. V gave up 0 bases and J gave up 5 bases, with 16 bases separating them. As DNA, the CDR3 is TGCGCCAGCAGCCAAGAAGTCAGCGTCCGGTGGACCGGGGAGCTGTTTTTT. Residues: CASSQEVSVRWTGELFF.

To note about this clone: In the same sample, other DNA sequences code for this CDR3. The chain couples TRBV2 to TRBJ1-1, with 8 bases aligning to TRBD1. Trimming took 5 bases from V and 0 from J; bases not matched to a gene: 5. In germline, CDR1 is SNHLY, CDR2 FYNNEI. The CDR3 runs 15 residues. Written as DNA, the CDR3 is TGTGCCAGCAGTCTACAGGGGGTGATGAACACTGAAGCTTTCTTT. Translated: CASSLQGVMNTEAFF.